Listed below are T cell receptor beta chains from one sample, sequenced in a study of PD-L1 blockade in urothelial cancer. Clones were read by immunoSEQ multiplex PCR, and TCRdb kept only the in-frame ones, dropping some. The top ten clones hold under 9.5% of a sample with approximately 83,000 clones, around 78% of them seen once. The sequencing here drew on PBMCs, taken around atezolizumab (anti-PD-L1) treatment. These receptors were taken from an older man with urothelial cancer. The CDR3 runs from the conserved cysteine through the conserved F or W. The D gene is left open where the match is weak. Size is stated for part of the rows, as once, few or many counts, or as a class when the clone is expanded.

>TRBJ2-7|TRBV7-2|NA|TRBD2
CASSLTSGSYEQYF
TGTGCCAGCAGCTTAACTAGCGGATCCTACGAGCAGTACTTC
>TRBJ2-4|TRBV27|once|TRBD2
CASSPAREGIQYF
TGTGCCAGCAGCCCCGCGAGGGAGGGCATTCAGTACTTC
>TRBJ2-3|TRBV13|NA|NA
CASSAQRSTDTQYF
TGTGCCAGCAGCGCACAACGAAGCACAGATACGCAGTATTTT
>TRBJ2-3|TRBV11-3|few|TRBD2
CASSPSRPGWGLAGPMQYF
TGTGCCAGCAGCCCATCTCGCCCCGGGTGGGGACTAGCGGGACCGATGCAGTATTTT
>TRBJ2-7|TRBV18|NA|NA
CASSPQGGDEQYF
TGTGCCAGCTCACCACAGGGCGGGGACGAGCAGTACTTC
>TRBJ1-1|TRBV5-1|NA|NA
CASSAAGQGNTEAFF
TGCGCCAGCAGCGCGGCAGGGCAGGGGAACACTGAAGCTTTCTTT
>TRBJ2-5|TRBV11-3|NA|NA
CASSLSTNQETQYF
TGTGCCAGCAGCTTATCAACAAACCAAGAGACCCAGTACTTC
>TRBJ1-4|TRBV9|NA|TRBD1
CASSTGEVGEKLFF
TGTGCCAGCAGCACAGGGGAGGTTGGTGAAAAACTGTTTTTT
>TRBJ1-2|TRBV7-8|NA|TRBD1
CASSLLDREGGYTF
TGTGCCAGCAGCTTATTGGACAGGGAAGGCGGCTACACCTTC
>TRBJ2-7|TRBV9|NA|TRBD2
CASSVASGSYEQYF
TGCGCCAGCAGCGTGGCTAGCGGGAGCTACGAGCAGTACTTC
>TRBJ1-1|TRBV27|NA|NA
CASSPLGGPIGAFF
TGTGCCAGCTCCCCCCTCGGGGGGCCCATAGGGGCTTTCTTT
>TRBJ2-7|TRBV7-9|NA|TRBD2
CASSLGEGYEQYF
TGTGCCAGCAGCTTAGGGGAGGGCTACGAGCAGTACTTC
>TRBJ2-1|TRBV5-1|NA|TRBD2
CASEPPTSGRKEQFF
TGCGCCAGCGAACCTCCTACTAGCGGGAGGAAGGAGCAGTTCTTC
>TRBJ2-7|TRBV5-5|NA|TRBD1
CASSFGQGPYEQYF
TGTGCCAGCAGCTTCGGACAGGGGCCCTACGAGCAGTACTTC
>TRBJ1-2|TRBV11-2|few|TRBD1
CASSLGTGDGYTF
TGTGCCAGCAGCTTAGGGACAGGAGATGGCTACACCTTC
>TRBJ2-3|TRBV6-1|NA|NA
CASRQGADTQYF
TGTGCCAGCAGACAGGGTGCAGATACGCAGTATTTT
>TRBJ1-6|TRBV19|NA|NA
CASSDSRVSPLHF
TGTGCCAGTAGCGATTCCAGGGTCTCACCCCTCCACTTT
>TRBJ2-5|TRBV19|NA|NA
CASSSPEETQYF
TGTGCCAGTAGTTCCCCGGAGGAGACCCAGTACTTC
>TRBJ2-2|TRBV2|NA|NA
CASRFANTGELFF
TGTGCCAGCAGGTTCGCGAACACCGGGGAGCTGTTTTTT
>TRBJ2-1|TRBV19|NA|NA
CASSPDGGTEQFF
TGTGCCAGTAGTCCCGACGGAGGAACTGAGCAGTTCTTC
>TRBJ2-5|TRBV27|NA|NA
CASSLFGGFGETQYF
TGTGCCAGCAGTTTATTTGGCGGGTTCGGGGAGACCCAGTACTTC
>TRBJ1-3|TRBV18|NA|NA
CASSPASGGHSSGNTIYF
TGTGCCAGCTCACCGGCGTCGGGGGGCCACTCCTCTGGAAACACCATATATTTT
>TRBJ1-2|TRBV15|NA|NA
CATSRGGIGAGTLNGYTF
TGTGCCACCAGCAGAGGGGGTATTGGGGCCGGGACATTAAATGGCTACACCTTC
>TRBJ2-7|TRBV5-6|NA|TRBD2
CASSRLWTSGSYEQYF
TGTGCCAGCAGCCGGCTATGGACTAGCGGCTCCTACGAGCAGTACTTC
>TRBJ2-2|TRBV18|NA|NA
CASSPDQATGELFF
TGTGCCAGCTCACCCGACCAGGCCACCGGGGAGCTGTTTTTT
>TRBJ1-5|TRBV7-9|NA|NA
CASSPREVHQPQHF
TGTGCCAGCAGCCCACGGGAGGTTCATCAGCCCCAGCATTTT
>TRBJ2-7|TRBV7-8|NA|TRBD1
CATTGADYEQYF
TGTGCCACCACAGGGGCCGACTACGAGCAGTACTTC
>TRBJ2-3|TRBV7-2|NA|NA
CASSWGQVTDTQYF
TGTGCCAGCAGCTGGGGACAAGTCACAGATACGCAGTATTTT
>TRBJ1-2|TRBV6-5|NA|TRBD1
CASSETGGHGYTF
TGTGCCAGCAGTGAAACAGGGGGGCATGGCTACACCTTC
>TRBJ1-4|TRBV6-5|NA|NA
CASSTTGQEKLFF
TGTGCCAGCAGTACGACGGGACAAGAAAAACTGTTTTTT
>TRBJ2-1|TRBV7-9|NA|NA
CASSLQFNEQFF
TGTGCCAGCAGCTTGCAGTTCAATGAGCAGTTCTTC
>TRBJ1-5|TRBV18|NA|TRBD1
CASSPGQGNQPQHF
TGTGCCAGCTCACCAGGACAGGGGAATCAGCCCCAGCATTTT
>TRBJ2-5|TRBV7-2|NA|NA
CASNEPYQETQYF
TGTGCCAGCAATGAGCCTTACCAAGAGACCCAGTACTTC